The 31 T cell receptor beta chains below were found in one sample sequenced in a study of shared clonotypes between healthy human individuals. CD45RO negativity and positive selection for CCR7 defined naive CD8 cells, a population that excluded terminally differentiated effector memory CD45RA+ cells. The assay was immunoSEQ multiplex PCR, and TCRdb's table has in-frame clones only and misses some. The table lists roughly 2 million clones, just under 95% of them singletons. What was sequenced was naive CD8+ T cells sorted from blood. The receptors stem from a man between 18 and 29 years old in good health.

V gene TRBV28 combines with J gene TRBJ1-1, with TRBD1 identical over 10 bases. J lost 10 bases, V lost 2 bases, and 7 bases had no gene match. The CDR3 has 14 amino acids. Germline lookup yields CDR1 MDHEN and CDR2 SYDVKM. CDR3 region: CASSLETGGSGAFF. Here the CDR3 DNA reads TGTGCCAGCAGTTTAGAGACAGGGGGCTCGGGAGCTTTCTTT.

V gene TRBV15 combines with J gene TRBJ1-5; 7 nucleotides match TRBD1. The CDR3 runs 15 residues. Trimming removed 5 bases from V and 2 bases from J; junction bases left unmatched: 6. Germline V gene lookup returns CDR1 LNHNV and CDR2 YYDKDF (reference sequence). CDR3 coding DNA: TGTGCCACCAGCCCGACAGGGCTCGGCAATCAGCCCCAGCATTTT. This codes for CATSPTGLGNQPQHF. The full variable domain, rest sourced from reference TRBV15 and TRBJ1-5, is DAMVIQNPRYQVTQFGKPVTLSCSQTLNHNVMYWYQQKSSQAPKLLFHYYDKDFNNEADTPDNFQSRRPNTSFCFLDIRSPGLGDTAMYLCATSPTGLGNQPQHFGDGTRLSIL.

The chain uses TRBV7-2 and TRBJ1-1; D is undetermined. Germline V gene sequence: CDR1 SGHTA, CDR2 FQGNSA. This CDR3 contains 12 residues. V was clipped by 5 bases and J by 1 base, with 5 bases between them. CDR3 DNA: TGTGCCAGCAGCATCGGGAACACTGAAGCTTTCTTT. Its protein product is CASSIGNTEAFF.

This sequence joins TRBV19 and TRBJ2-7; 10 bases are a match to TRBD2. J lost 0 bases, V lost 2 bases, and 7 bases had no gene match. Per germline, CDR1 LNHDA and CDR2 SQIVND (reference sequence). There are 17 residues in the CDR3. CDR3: CASSIRASGRGSYEQYF. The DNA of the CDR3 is TGTGCCAGTAGTATAAGGGCCAGCGGGAGGGGCTCCTACGAGCAGTACTTC.

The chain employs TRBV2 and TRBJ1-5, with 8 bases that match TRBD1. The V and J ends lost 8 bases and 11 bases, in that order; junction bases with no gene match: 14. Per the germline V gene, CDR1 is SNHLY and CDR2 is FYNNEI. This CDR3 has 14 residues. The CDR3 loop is CASAAQGADGTQHF. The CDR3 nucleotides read TGTGCCAGCGCAGCTCAGGGGGCCGATGGGACCCAGCATTTT. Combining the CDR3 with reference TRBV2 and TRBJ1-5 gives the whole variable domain EPEVTQTPSHQVTQMGQEVILRCVPISNHLYFYWYRQILGQKVEFLVSFYNNEISEKSEIFDDQFSVERPDGSNFTLKIRSTKLEDSAMYFCASAAQGADGTQHFGDGTRLSIL.

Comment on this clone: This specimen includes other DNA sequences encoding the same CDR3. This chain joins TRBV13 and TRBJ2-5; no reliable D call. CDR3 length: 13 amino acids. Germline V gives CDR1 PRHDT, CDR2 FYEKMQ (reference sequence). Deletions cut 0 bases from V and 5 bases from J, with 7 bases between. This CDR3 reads CASSLGQEETQYF. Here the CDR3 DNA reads TGTGCCAGCAGCTTAGGCCAGGAGGAGACCCAGTACTTC.

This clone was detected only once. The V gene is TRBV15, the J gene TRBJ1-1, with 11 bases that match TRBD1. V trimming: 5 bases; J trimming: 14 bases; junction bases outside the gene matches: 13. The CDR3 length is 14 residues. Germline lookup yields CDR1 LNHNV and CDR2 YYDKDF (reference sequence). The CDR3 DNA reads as TGTGCCACCAGCCCTAGTGAGGGGACAGGGGGAGCATTCTTT. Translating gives CATSPSEGTGGAFF.

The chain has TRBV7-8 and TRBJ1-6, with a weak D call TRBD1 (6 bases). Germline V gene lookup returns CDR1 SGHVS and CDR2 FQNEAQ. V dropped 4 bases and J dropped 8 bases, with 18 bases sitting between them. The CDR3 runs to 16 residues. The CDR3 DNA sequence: TGTGCCAGCAGCTCCCCGGGACATGAGGGATATTCACCCCTCCACTTT. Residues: CASSSPGHEGYSPLHF.

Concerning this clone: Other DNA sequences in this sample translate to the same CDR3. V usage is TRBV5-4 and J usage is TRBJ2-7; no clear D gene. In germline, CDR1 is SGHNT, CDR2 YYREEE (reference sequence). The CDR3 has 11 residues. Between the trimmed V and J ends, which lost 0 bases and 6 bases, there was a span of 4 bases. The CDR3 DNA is TGTGCCAGCAGCTTGGAGGGCGAGCAGTACTTC. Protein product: CASSLEGEQYF. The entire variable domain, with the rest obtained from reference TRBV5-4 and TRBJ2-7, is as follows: ETGVTQSPTHLIKTRGQQVTLRCSSQSGHNTVSWYQQALGQGPQFIFQYYREEENGRGNFPPRFSGLQFPNYSSELNVNALELDDSALYLCASSLEGEQYFGPGTRLTVT.

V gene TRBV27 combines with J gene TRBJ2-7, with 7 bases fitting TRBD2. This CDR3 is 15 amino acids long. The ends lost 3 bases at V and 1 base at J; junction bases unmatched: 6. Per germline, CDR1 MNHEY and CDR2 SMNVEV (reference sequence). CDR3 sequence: CASSFGGGESYEQYF. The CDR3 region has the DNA TGTGCCAGCAGTTTCGGGGGAGGGGAGTCCTACGAGCAGTACTTC.

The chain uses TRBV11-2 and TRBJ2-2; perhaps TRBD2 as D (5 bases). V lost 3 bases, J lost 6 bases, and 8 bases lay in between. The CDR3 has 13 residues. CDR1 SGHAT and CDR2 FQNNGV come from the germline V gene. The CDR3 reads CASSFGVSGELFF. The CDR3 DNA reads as TGTGCCAGCAGCTTCGGGGTCTCCGGGGAGCTGTTTTTT.

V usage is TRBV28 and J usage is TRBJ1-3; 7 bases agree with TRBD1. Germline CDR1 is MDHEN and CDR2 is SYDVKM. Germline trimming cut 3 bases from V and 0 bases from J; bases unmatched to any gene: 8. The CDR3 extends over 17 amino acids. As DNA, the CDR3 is TGTGCCAGCAGTTTCGGGACAGCAAGAATCTCTGGAAACACCATATATTTT. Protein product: CASSFGTARISGNTIYF.

CDR3: CASSTLPGGYEAFF. The CDR3 nucleotides are TGTGCCAGCAGCACCCTGCCGGGTGGGTATGAAGCTTTCTTT. The rearrangement uses TRBV5-6 and TRBJ1-1; D gene ambiguous. From germline, CDR1 is SGHDT and CDR2 YYEEEE. V lost 4 bases and J 7 bases, leaving 17 bases between the germline ends. The CDR3 length is 14 residues.

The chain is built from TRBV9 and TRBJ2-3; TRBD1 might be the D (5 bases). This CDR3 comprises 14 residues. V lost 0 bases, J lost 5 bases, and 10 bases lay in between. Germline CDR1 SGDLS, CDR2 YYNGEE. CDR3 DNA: TGTGCCAGCAGCGTAGACTGGGGCCAAGATACGCAGTATTTT. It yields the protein CASSVDWGQDTQYF. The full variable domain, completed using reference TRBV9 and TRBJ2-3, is DSGVTQTPKHLITATGQRVTLRCSPRSGDLSVYWYQQSLDQGLQFLIQYYNGEERAKGNILERFSAQQFPDLHSELNLSSLELGDSALYFCASSVDWGQDTQYFGPGTRLTVL.

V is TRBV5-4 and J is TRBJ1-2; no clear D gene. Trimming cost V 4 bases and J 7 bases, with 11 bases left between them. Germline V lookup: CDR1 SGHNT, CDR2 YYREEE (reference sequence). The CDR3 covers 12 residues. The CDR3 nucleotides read TGTGCCAGCAGCGGTAGCTCTGGTGGCTACACCTTC. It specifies CASSGSSGGYTF.

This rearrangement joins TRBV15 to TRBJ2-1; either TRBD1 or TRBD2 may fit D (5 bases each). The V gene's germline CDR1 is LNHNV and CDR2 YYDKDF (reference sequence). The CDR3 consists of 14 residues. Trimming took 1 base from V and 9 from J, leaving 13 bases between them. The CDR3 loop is CATSRVGWGSEQFF. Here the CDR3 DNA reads TGTGCCACCAGCAGAGTAGGCTGGGGGAGTGAGCAGTTCTTC. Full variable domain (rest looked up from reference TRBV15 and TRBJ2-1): DAMVIQNPRYQVTQFGKPVTLSCSQTLNHNVMYWYQQKSSQAPKLLFHYYDKDFNNEADTPDNFQSRRPNTSFCFLDIRSPGLGDTAMYLCATSRVGWGSEQFFGPGTRLTVL.

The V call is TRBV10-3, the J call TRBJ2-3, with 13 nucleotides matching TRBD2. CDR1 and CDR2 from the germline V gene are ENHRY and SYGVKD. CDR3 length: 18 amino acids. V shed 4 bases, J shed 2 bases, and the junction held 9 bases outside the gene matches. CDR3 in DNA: TGTGCCATCAGTGGGGGACTAGCGGGGAGAAACACCACAGATACGCAGTATTTT. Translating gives CAISGGLAGRNTTDTQYF.

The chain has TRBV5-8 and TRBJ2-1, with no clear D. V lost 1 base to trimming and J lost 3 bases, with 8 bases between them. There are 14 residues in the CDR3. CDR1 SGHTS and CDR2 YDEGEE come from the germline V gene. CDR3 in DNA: TGTGCCAGCAGCTTGCGGACGGTCTACAATGAGCAGTTCTTC. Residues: CASSLRTVYNEQFF.

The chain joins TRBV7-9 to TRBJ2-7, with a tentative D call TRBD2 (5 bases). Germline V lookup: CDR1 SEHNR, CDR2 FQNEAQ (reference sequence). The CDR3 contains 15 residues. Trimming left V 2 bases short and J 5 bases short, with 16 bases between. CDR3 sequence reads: CASSLSEGPPDEQYF. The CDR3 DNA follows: TGTGCCAGCAGCTTATCCGAGGGCCCTCCGGACGAGCAGTACTTC.

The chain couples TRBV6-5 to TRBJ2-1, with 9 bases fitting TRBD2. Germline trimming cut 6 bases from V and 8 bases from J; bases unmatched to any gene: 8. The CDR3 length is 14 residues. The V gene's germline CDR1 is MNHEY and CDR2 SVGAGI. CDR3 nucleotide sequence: TGTGCCAGCAGGCGGGGGGGGGCCTTGGATGAGCAGTTCTTC. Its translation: CASRRGGALDEQFF.

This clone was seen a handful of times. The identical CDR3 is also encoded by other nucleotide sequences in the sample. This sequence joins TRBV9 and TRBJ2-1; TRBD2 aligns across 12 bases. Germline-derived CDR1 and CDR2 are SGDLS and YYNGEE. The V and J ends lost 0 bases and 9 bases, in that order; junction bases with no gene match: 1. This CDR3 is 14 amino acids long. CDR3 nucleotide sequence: TGTGCCAGCAGCGTAGGACTAGCGGGAGTTGAGCAGTTCTTC. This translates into CASSVGLAGVEQFF.

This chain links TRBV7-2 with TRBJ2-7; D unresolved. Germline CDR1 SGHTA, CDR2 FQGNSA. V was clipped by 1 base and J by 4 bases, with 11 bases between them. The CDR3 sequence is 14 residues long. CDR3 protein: CASSLDVRAYEQYF. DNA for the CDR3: TGTGCCAGCAGCTTAGATGTACGGGCGTACGAGCAGTACTTC.

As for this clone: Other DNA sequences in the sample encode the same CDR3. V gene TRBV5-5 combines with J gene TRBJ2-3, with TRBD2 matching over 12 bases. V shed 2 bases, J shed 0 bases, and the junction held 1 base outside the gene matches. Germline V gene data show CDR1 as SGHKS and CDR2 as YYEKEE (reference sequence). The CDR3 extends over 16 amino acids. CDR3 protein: CASSLLAGGSTDTQYF. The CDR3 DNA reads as TGTGCCAGCAGCTTACTAGCGGGGGGCAGCACAGATACGCAGTATTTT.

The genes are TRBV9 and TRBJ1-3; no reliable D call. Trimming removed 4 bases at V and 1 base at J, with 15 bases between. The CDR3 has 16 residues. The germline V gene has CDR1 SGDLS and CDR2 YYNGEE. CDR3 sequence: CASSPQSRESGNTIYF. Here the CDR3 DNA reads TGTGCCAGCAGCCCCCAGTCGAGGGAATCTGGAAACACCATATATTTT. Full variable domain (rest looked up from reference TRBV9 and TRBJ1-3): DSGVTQTPKHLITATGQRVTLRCSPRSGDLSVYWYQQSLDQGLQFLIQYYNGEERAKGNILERFSAQQFPDLHSELNLSSLELGDSALYFCASSPQSRESGNTIYFGEGSWLTVV.

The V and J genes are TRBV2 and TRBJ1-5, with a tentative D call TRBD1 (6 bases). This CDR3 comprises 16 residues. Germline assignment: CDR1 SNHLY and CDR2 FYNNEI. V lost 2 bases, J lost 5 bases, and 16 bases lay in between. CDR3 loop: CASSELEGQTDQPQHF. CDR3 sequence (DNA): TGTGCCAGCAGTGAACTCGAAGGACAGACCGATCAGCCCCAGCATTTT.

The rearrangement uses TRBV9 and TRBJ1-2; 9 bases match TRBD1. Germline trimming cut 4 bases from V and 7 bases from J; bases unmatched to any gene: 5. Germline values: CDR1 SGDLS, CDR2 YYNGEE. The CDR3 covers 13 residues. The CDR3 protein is CASSPGTGFGYTF. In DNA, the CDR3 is TGTGCCAGCAGCCCCGGGACAGGGTTTGGCTACACCTTC. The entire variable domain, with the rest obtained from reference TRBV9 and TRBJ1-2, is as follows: DSGVTQTPKHLITATGQRVTLRCSPRSGDLSVYWYQQSLDQGLQFLIQYYNGEERAKGNILERFSAQQFPDLHSELNLSSLELGDSALYFCASSPGTGFGYTFGSGTRLTVV.

CDR3 coding DNA: TGCGCCAGCAGCTTGACCGGCCATACGCAGTATTTT. Residues: CASSLTGHTQYF. V gene TRBV10-2 combines with J gene TRBJ2-3; D gene uncertain. Germline values: CDR1 WSHSY, CDR2 SAAADI. V was clipped by 6 bases and J by 7 bases, with 11 bases between them. The CDR3 consists of 12 residues.

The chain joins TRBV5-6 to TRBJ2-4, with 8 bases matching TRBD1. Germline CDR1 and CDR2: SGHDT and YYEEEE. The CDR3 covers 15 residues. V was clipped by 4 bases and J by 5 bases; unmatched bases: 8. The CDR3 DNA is TGTGCCAGCAGCACTCTCGGACAGGGAGAAAACATTCAGTACTTC. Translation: CASSTLGQGENIQYF. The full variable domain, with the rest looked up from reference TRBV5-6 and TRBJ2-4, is DAGVTQSPTHLIKTRGQQVTLRCSPKSGHDTVSWYQQALGQGPQFIFQYYEEEERQRGNFPDRFSGHQFPNYSSELNVNALLLGDSALYLCASSTLGQGENIQYFGAGTRLSVL.

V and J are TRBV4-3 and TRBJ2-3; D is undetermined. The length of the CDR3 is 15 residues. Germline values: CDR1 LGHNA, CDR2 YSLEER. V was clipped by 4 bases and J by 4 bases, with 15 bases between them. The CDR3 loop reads CASSRVQDVADTQYF. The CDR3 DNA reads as TGCGCCAGCAGCCGAGTCCAGGATGTCGCAGATACGCAGTATTTT.

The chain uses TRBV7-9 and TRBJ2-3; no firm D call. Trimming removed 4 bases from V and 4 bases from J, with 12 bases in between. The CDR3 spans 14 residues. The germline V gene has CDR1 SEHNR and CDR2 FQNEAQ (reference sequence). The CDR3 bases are TGTGCCAGCAGCTCCCCTGGGGAACCAGATACGCAGTATTTT. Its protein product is CASSSPGEPDTQYF.

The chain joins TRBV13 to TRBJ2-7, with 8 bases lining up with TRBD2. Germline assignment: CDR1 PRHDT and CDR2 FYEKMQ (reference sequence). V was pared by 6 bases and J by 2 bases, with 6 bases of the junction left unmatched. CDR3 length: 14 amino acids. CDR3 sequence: CASRRSGGPYEQYF. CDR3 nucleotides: TGTGCCAGCAGGCGCAGCGGGGGCCCCTACGAGCAGTACTTC.